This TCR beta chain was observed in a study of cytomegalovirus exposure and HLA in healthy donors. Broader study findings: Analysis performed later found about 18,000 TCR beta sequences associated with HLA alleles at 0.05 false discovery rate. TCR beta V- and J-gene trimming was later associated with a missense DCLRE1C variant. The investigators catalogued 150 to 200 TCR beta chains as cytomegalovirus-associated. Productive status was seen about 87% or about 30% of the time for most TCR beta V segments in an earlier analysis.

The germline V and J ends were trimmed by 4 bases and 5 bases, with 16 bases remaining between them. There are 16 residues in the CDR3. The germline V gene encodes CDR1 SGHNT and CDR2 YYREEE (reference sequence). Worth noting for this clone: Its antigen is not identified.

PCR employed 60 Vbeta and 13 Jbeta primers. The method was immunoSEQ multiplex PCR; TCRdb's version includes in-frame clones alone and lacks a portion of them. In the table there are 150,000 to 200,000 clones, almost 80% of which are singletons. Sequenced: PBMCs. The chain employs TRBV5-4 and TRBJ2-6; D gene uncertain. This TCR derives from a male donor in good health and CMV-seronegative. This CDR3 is CASSPRGSTRANVLTF. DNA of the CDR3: TGTGCCAGCAGCCCCCGAGGCAGCACACGGGCCAACGTCCTGACTTTC.